The entry that follows covers one T cell receptor beta chain sequence. Its cognate antigen is unknown. The PCR had 60 Vbeta and 13 Jbeta primers. The protocol was immunoSEQ multiplex PCR, while the TCRdb copy is restricted to in-frame clones and leaves out a portion. This sample has about 190,000 clones; roughly 80% occur once, and the top ten carry approximately 1.5%. CDR3 size: 11 residues. V lost 4 bases and J lost 11, with 9 bases in between. Germline CDR1 is SGHTA and CDR2 is FQGNSA. The data belong to a study of cytomegalovirus exposure and HLA in healthy donors. General observations from the study: Presence/absence analyses assumed roughly uniform sequencing depth across donors, which may not hold. Association of 15,000 to 20,000 TCR beta sequences with HLA alleles was found at 0.05 false discovery rate in a later analysis. It was likely that a cluster of highly shared sequence variants was a sequencing artifact.

The chain joins TRBV7-2 to TRBJ1-5; D is perhaps TRBD1 (5 bases). The source of this sequence is a woman aged 18-29 years in good health and CMV-seronegative. What was sequenced was PBMCs. CDR3 in amino acids: CASSYLGAQHF. The CDR3 coding sequence is TGTGCCAGCAGCTACCTAGGGGCCCAGCATTTT.